A single sample gave rise to the 2 T cell receptor beta chains below, sequenced in a study of PD-L1 blockade in urothelial cancer. Here immunoSEQ multiplex PCR was the method, and the copy in TCRdb shows in-frame clones only, minus some. The sample gives 70,000 to 75,000 clones, 90% of which show up once; 3.5% to 5.5% is in the top ten. Time point denoted: pretreatment peripheral blood. Sequenced here: PBMCs, sampled around atezolizumab (anti-PD-L1) treatment. These TCRs come from a man between 65 and 79 years old with urothelial cancer.

The genes are TRBV5-1 and TRBJ2-1, with TRBD2 as a possible D gene (7 bases). CDR3 length: 17 amino acids. Per the germline V gene, CDR1 is SGHRS and CDR2 is YFSETQ. The ends were cut back, 4 bases at V and 0 bases at J, with 17 bases in the middle. The CDR3 sequence: CASSERGGESSYNEQFF. The CDR3 coding sequence is TGCGCCAGCAGCGAGAGAGGGGGGGAAAGCTCCTACAATGAGCAGTTCTTC.

The CDR3 sequence is CASSLLHTDTQYF. The CDR3 DNA reads as TGTGCCAGCAGCTTATTACACACAGATACGCAGTATTTT. This chain uses TRBV11-2 with TRBJ2-3; no definite D call. This CDR3 region has 13 residues. V was clipped by 2 bases and J by 2 bases, with 5 bases between them. Germline values: CDR1 SGHAT, CDR2 FQNNGV. Full variable domain (missing parts from reference TRBV11-2 and TRBJ2-3): EAGVAQSPRYKIIEKRQSVAFWCNPISGHATLYWYQQILGQGPKLLIQFQNNGVVDDSQLPKDRFSAERLKGVDSTLKIQPAKLEDSAVYLCASSLLHTDTQYFGPGTRLTVL.